This is a list of T cell receptor beta chains from one sample in a study of blood T cell repertoires in COVID-19. Profiling relied on immunoSEQ multiplex PCR, and the TCRdb table lists in-frame clones only, not all of them. The sample has around 200,000 clones; approximately 87% are singletons. The material sequenced was peripheral blood. These receptors were collected from a man aged 55 to 70 who had recovered from COVID-19. Each CDR3 is given with its conserved first and last residue. A D gene is named only where the DNA matches it firmly. Clone size is not always given. Where it is, it says once, few, many or a class for expanded clones.

clone_size j_call v_call d_call cdr3_aa cdr3_nt
- TRBJ1-3 TRBV11-3 TRBD1 CASSPGQGPGNTIYF TGTGCCAGCAGCCCGGGACAGGGCCCTGGAAACACCATATATTTT
- TRBJ1-6 TRBV18 TRBD1 CASSPPGTGSSPLHF TGTGCCAGCTCACCACCAGGGACAGGGTCTTCACCCCTCCACTTT
- TRBJ2-5 TRBV5-1 TRBD2 CASSYGPTSGSETQYF TGCGCCAGCAGCTACGGACCGACTAGCGGGAGTGAGACCCAGTACTTC
- TRBJ1-2 TRBV19 - CASSIPVGANYGYTF TGTGCCAGTAGTATCCCGGTTGGAGCTAACTATGGCTACACCTTC
- TRBJ2-7 TRBV18 - CASSFGQNNYEQYF TGTGCCAGCTCATTCGGACAGAATAACTACGAGCAGTACTTC
- TRBJ2-7 TRBV7-6 - CASSLRTAAFYEQYF TGTGCCAGCAGCTTAAGGACAGCGGCCTTTTACGAGCAGTACTTC
- TRBJ1-1 TRBV10-3 - CAIRTPGGTEAFF TGTGCCATCAGGACCCCAGGAGGAACTGAAGCTTTCTTT
- TRBJ2-1 TRBV5-5 - CASSPVRSYNEQFF TGTGCCAGCAGCCCGGTACGCTCCTACAATGAGCAGTTCTTC
once TRBJ1-6 TRBV6-5 TRBD1 CASSYSPTGTGTPLHF TGTGCCAGCAGTTACTCGCCCACTGGGACAGGGACACCCCTCCACTTT
- TRBJ2-7 TRBV6-6 TRBD1 CASSTAGTGSYEQYF TGTGCCAGCAGTACCGCCGGGACAGGGTCCTACGAGCAGTACTTC
- TRBJ2-7 TRBV29-1 TRBD2 CSVTGGLREQYF TGCAGCGTTACGGGGGGGCTGAGGGAGCAGTACTTC
- TRBJ2-2 TRBV28 - CATNRGTGELFF TGTGCCACCAATAGGGGGACCGGGGAGCTGTTTTTT
- TRBJ2-3 TRBV19 - CASSNPVATSTDTQYF TGTGCCAGTAGTAACCCGGTAGCGACTAGCACAGATACGCAGTATTTT
- TRBJ1-5 TRBV18 TRBD1 CASSPQSDRGWPQHF TGTGCCAGCTCACCACAGAGTGACAGGGGTTGGCCCCAGCATTTT
- TRBJ1-2 TRBV10-1 TRBD1 CASSDDRGEQASIPNYGYTF TGCGCCAGCAGTGACGACAGGGGAGAACAGGCATCAATACCCAACTATGGCTACACCTTC
once TRBJ1-1 TRBV4-2 - CASSQDARGEGTEAFF TGTGCCAGCAGCCAAGATGCCCGGGGTGAAGGCACTGAAGCTTTCTTT
- TRBJ2-7 TRBV5-1 TRBD2 CASRLAGDEQYF TGCGCCAGCAGGCTAGCGGGAGACGAGCAGTACTTC
few TRBJ1-1 TRBV6-5 - CATRAGPYNTEAFF TGTGCCACCCGCGCGGGGCCCTACAACACTGAAGCTTTCTTT
- TRBJ2-6 TRBV9 TRBD2 CASSVESLAGVAGANVLTF TGTGCCAGCAGCGTAGAATCCCTAGCGGGTGTTGCTGGGGCCAACGTCCTGACTTTC
- TRBJ2-7 TRBV7-2 TRBD2 CASSFLGGGYEQYF TGTGCCAGCAGCTTTTTGGGGGGGGGCTACGAGCAGTACTTC
few TRBJ1-2 TRBV2 - CASTGVGYTF TGTGCCAGCACAGGGGTGGGCTACACCTTC
- TRBJ2-3 TRBV10-3 TRBD2 CAISVLAGANTDTQYF TGTGCCATCAGTGTCTTAGCGGGAGCGAACACAGATACGCAGTATTTT
- TRBJ1-1 TRBV7-2 - CASSLGGAMAFF TGTGCCAGCAGCTTGGGGGGGGCGATGGCTTTCTTT
- TRBJ1-6 TRBV6-5 - CASSYGHPLYSPLHF TGTGCCAGCAGTTACGGACACCCCTTGTATTCACCCCTCCACTTT
- TRBJ1-4 TRBV2 - CASNQGNEKLFF TGTGCCAGCAACCAGGGGAACGAAAAACTGTTTTTT
once TRBJ2-5 TRBV7-3 - CASKSPGGTQYF TGTGCCAGCAAGAGCCCCGGGGGGACCCAGTACTTC
- TRBJ1-3 TRBV30 - CAWSSGVSGNTIYF TGTGCCTGGAGTTCGGGAGTCTCTGGAAACACCATATATTTT
- TRBJ2-5 TRBV28 TRBD2 CASSQLRDSRGETQYF TGTGCCAGCTCGCAACTCCGGGACTCGCGGGGGGAGACCCAGTACTTC
- TRBJ1-5 TRBV28 TRBD1 CATGTGSQPQHF TGTGCCACCGGGACAGGGAGCCAGCCCCAGCATTTT
once TRBJ1-6 TRBV9 - CASSPLGGYNSPLHF TGTGCCAGCAGCCCCCTCGGGGGCTATAATTCACCCCTCCACTTT
- TRBJ2-3 TRBV18 TRBD2 CASSQRGTDTQYF TGTGCCAGCTCCCAGCGGGGAACGGATACGCAGTATTTT
- TRBJ1-5 TRBV6-5 - CASSPNSLNQPQHF TGTGCCAGCAGTCCCAACAGTTTGAATCAGCCCCAGCATTTT
- TRBJ2-5 TRBV27 TRBD2 CASSKAGGLGQETQYF TGTGCCAGCAGCAAAGCGGGGGGTCTGGGGCAAGAGACCCAGTACTTC
- TRBJ2-3 TRBV4-3 - CASSQEPGAATDTQYF TGCGCCAGCAGCCAGGAACCTGGGGCAGCCACAGATACGCAGTATTTT
- TRBJ1-4 TRBV4-1 TRBD1 CASSQDWQGDEKLFF TGCGCCAGCAGCCAAGACTGGCAGGGGGATGAAAAACTGTTTTTT
- TRBJ1-1 TRBV28 - CASTAGAWSTEAFF TGTGCCAGCACAGCAGGGGCGTGGAGCACTGAAGCTTTCTTT
- TRBJ1-2 TRBV29-1 TRBD1 CSVEQGAGGYTF TGCAGCGTTGAACAGGGGGCCGGTGGCTACACCTTC
- TRBJ1-1 TRBV6-4 TRBD1 CASSLTGGSTEAFF TGTGCCAGCAGTCTTACAGGGGGCTCCACTGAAGCTTTCTTT
- TRBJ1-3 TRBV9 - CASSRRDRSSGNTIYF TGTGCCAGCAGCCGCCGCGACAGGAGCTCTGGAAACACCATATATTTT
few TRBJ2-7 TRBV19 - CASSNLRTGTPTYEQYF TGTGCCAGTAGTAACCTCCGAACCGGGACACCAACCTACGAGCAGTACTTC
once TRBJ1-2 TRBV6-1 TRBD1 CASSLRDRGSHGYTF TGTGCCAGCAGCCTCCGGGACAGGGGGTCACATGGCTACACCTTC
- TRBJ1-1 TRBV5-4 - CASRPPLNKDLSAEAFF TGTGCCAGCAGACCCCCCTTGAATAAGGATTTGAGCGCTGAAGCTTTCTTT